A selection of T cell receptor beta chains follows, all from one sample in a study of cytomegalovirus exposure and HLA in healthy donors. TCRdb keeps only in-frame clones here, not all; method: immunoSEQ multiplex PCR. The data contain approximately 140,000 clones, about 88% of them singletons. Source material: PBMCs. These receptors all come from a man aged 18 to 29 in good health and CMV-seropositive. CDR3s include the opening cysteine and the closing phenylalanine or tryptophan. The D gene is left open where the match is weak. Where a row states a size, it is once, few, many or the class of an expanded clone; other rows omit it.

.	TRBD1	TRBV5-8	TRBJ2-3	CASSLGTGTDPDTQYF	TGTGCCAGCAGCTTGGGGACCGGGACAGACCCAGATACGCAGTATTTT
once	.	TRBV4-1	TRBJ1-1	CASSQVRVNTEAFF	TGCGCCAGCAGCCAAGTGCGGGTGAACACTGAAGCTTTCTTT
.	.	TRBV5-1	TRBJ2-2	CASSLTGQNTGELFF	TGCGCCAGCAGCTTAACAGGGCAGAACACCGGGGAGCTGTTTTTT
.	.	TRBV18	TRBJ1-1	CASSPTGLNTEAFF	TGTGCCAGCTCACCAACAGGGCTGAACACTGAAGCTTTCTTT
.	TRBD2	TRBV19	TRBJ2-5	CASSSGGLGTQYF	TGTGCCAGTAGTAGCGGGGGGCTGGGGACCCAGTACTTC
.	TRBD2	TRBV29-1	TRBJ2-1	CSVDLGASGGARNEQFF	TGCAGCGTTGACCTCGGGGCTAGCGGGGGGGCCAGGAATGAGCAGTTCTTC
.	.	TRBV14	TRBJ2-5	CASSLLGTQETQYF	TGTGCCAGCAGCCTATTAGGGACACAAGAGACCCAGTACTTC
.	TRBD1	TRBV6-5	TRBJ2-7	CASSSRDRAYEQYF	TGTGCCAGCAGTTCCCGGGACAGGGCTTACGAGCAGTACTTC
once	TRBD2	TRBV19	TRBJ2-7	CASRKRETSYEQYF	TGTGCCAGTAGAAAGCGGGAGACCTCCTACGAGCAGTACTTC
.	TRBD1	TRBV11-3	TRBJ1-1	CASSEDRGNTEAFF	TGTGCCAGCAGCGAGGACAGGGGGAACACTGAAGCTTTCTTT
.	.	TRBV4-2	TRBJ1-2	CASSQDSPGSSGGYTF	TGTGCCAGCAGCCAAGATTCCCCGGGATCGAGTGGGGGCTACACCTTC
.	TRBD1	TRBV29-1	TRBJ1-2	CSVEGRTGFGYTF	TGCAGCGTTGAAGGGAGGACAGGGTTCGGCTACACCTTC
.	.	TRBV5-1	TRBJ2-2	CASSPTVTNTGELFF	TGCGCCAGCAGCCCCACAGTTACGAACACCGGGGAGCTGTTTTTT
.	.	TRBV5-4	TRBJ2-7	CASSLLWGGNYEQYF	TGTGCCAGCAGCTTGTTATGGGGCGGGAACTACGAGCAGTACTTC
.	.	TRBV28	TRBJ1-1	CASSQANTEAFF	TGTGCCAGCAGTCAGGCGAACACTGAAGCTTTCTTT
.	.	TRBV6-5	TRBJ1-1	CASSYDTPTEAFF	TGTGCCAGCAGTTACGACACCCCGACTGAAGCTTTCTTT
.	.	TRBV5-5	TRBJ2-5	CASSLGSQAQYF	TGTGCCAGCAGCTTAGGGTCACAGGCTCAGTACTTC
.	.	TRBV2	TRBJ2-5	CASSLYSQETQYF	TGTGCCAGCAGTCTGTACAGCCAAGAGACCCAGTACTTC
.	TRBD2	TRBV5-1	TRBJ2-7	CASSWLVAGGPSGTYEQYF	TGCGCCAGCAGCTGGTTGGTAGCGGGAGGGCCTAGTGGGACCTACGAGCAGTACTTC
few	.	TRBV2	TRBJ2-2	CASSVGTTNTGELFF	TGTGCCAGCAGTGTCGGGACAACGAACACCGGGGAGCTGTTTTTT
.	TRBD1	TRBV2	TRBJ1-2	CASSNDRVADGYTF	TGTGCCAGCAGTAATGACAGGGTTGCGGATGGCTACACCTTC
.	.	TRBV6-5	TRBJ1-1	CASSYKNGNTEAFF	TGTGCCAGCAGTTACAAGAACGGGAACACTGAAGCTTTCTTT
.	TRBD2	TRBV9	TRBJ2-7	CASSVGLAKYSEQYF	TGTGCCAGCAGCGTGGGACTAGCGAAGTACTCCGAGCAGTACTTC
.	.	TRBV2	TRBJ2-2	CASSEAGGGIAGELFF	TGTGCCAGCAGTGAAGCCGGCGGGGGCATAGCGGGGGAGCTGTTTTTT
.	.	TRBV7-3	TRBJ2-1	CASSSTSYNEQFF	TGTGCCAGCAGTTCGACTAGTTACAATGAGCAGTTCTTC
few	TRBD2	TRBV5-1	TRBJ2-3	CASSLAGTSDSTDTQYF	TGCGCCAGCAGCTTGGCCGGGACTAGCGATAGCACAGATACGCAGTATTTT
.	.	TRBV6-5	TRBJ1-4	CASRSGAQTNEKLFF	TGTGCCAGCAGGTCAGGGGCCCAGACTAATGAAAAACTGTTTTTT
.	TRBD2	TRBV5-4	TRBJ2-3	CASSLSGGLAGGDTQYF	TGTGCCAGCAGCTTGTCAGGGGGACTAGCGGGGGGAGATACGCAGTATTTT
few	.	TRBV18	TRBJ1-1	CASSRIGGAEAFF	TGTGCCAGCTCACGTATAGGCGGGGCTGAAGCTTTCTTT
few	.	TRBV19	TRBJ2-7	CASSIRGAQYF	TGTGCCAGTAGTATTCGGGGGGCCCAGTACTTC
once	TRBD2	TRBV30	TRBJ2-7	CAWLPSGISSYEQYF	TGTGCCTGGCTACCGAGCGGGATATCGTCCTACGAGCAGTACTTC
.	TRBD1	TRBV18	TRBJ2-7	CASSLQQGTTYEQYF	TGTGCCAGCTCATTGCAACAGGGGACCACCTACGAGCAGTACTTC
.	TRBD2	TRBV7-3	TRBJ2-2	CASSLTPTSGAGELFF	TGTGCCAGCAGCTTAACCCCTACTAGCGGGGCCGGGGAGCTGTTTTTT
.	TRBD2	TRBV6-4	TRBJ2-3	CASSPRGDTDTQYF	TGTGCCAGCAGCCCTCGGGGGGACACAGATACGCAGTATTTT
.	.	TRBV19	TRBJ1-5	CASSRRSSPNQPQHF	TGTGCCAGTAGTCGGCGGTCCAGTCCTAATCAGCCCCAGCATTTT
.	TRBD1	TRBV29-1	TRBJ1-2	CSVDGQDYGYTF	TGCAGCGTTGATGGACAGGACTATGGCTACACCTTC
.	TRBD1	TRBV7-9	TRBJ1-6	CASSPHPRTGDSPLHF	TGTGCCAGCAGCCCTCATCCCCGGACAGGCGATTCACCCCTCCACTTT
.	.	TRBV23-1	TRBJ2-5	CASSQSRAIWAGETQYF	TGCGCCAGCAGTCAATCGAGGGCAATCTGGGCGGGGGAGACCCAGTACTTC
.	.	TRBV7-2	TRBJ2-4	CASSPFLGGNIQYF	TGTGCCAGCAGCCCATTTCTCGGCGGAAACATTCAGTACTTC
.	.	TRBV5-6	TRBJ2-5	CASSTIETQYF	TGTGCCAGCAGTACTATTGAGACCCAGTACTTC
.	.	TRBV29-1	TRBJ2-7	CSVGQQEADYEQYF	TGCAGCGTTGGCCAGCAGGAGGCAGACTACGAGCAGTACTTC